Below, 24 T cell receptor beta chains from the same sample are listed, as sequenced in a study of shared clonotypes between healthy human individuals. Method: immunoSEQ multiplex PCR; TCRdb's copy keeps in-frame clones and lacks some. The data show 1.4 million to 1.5 million clones, roughly 97% seen once. Sequencing was done on a sample of naive CD4+ T cells sorted from blood. Noted subset: CD45RA+ positively selected. All receptors come from a man aged 25-45 years in good health.

The genes are TRBV19 and TRBJ2-7, with a possible D match to TRBD2 (6 bases). V was shortened by 9 bases and J by 0 bases, with 15 bases between the two germline ends. Germline values: CDR1 LNHDA, CDR2 SQIVND (reference sequence). The CDR3 extends over 14 amino acids. The CDR3 protein is CASASGTPSYEQYF. The CDR3 DNA reads as TGTGCCAGCGCTTCCGGGACTCCCTCCTACGAGCAGTACTTC.

This chain uses TRBV18 with TRBJ1-2, with no clear D. Deletions cut 3 bases from V and 3 bases from J, with 14 bases between. The CDR3 spans 15 residues. Germline values: CDR1 KGHSH, CDR2 LQKENI. CDR3 sequence reads: CASSPTPSKDYGYTF. The CDR3 region has the DNA TGTGCCAGCTCACCGACCCCATCAAAGGACTATGGCTACACCTTC.

The V call is TRBV25-1, the J call TRBJ1-4, with D perhaps matching TRBD1 (5 bases). The germline V gene encodes CDR1 MGHDK and CDR2 SYGVNS. V was clipped by 3 bases and J by 3 bases, with 17 bases between them. The CDR3 sequence is 17 residues long. For the CDR3, the DNA is TGTGCCAGCAGTGATAAGAGACTAGGGGCATCTAATGAAAAACTGTTTTTT. Protein: CASSDKRLGASNEKLFF. Using reference TRBV25-1 and TRBJ1-4 for the parts outside the CDR3, the full variable domain is EADIYQTPRYLVIGTGKKITLECSQTMGHDKMYWYQQDPGMELHLIHYSYGVNSTEKGDLSSESTVSRIRTEHFPLTLESARPSHTSQYLCASSDKRLGASNEKLFFGSGTQLSVL.

The chain couples TRBV5-4 to TRBJ1-1; D is possibly TRBD1 (6 bases). V dropped 2 bases and J dropped 7 bases, with 12 bases sitting between them. The CDR3 is made up of 13 amino acids. Germline V gene lookup returns CDR1 SGHNT and CDR2 YYREEE (reference sequence). The CDR3 DNA reads TGTGCCAGCAGCTTATTCAGGGGTGATGAAGCTTTCTTT. Its protein product is CASSLFRGDEAFF.

V gene TRBV11-3 combines with J gene TRBJ2-1, with a possible D match to TRBD1 (6 bases). Germline CDR1 and CDR2: SGHNT and YENEEA. CDR3 length: 14 amino acids. V lost 4 bases and J 5 bases, leaving 12 bases between the germline ends. CDR3 DNA: TGTGCCAGCAGCTACCCCGGACAGCACAATGAGCAGTTCTTC. Its translation: CASSYPGQHNEQFF.

The chain combines TRBV9 with TRBJ2-1; the match to TRBD2 covers 7 bases. The CDR3 spans 15 residues. V gave up 0 bases and J gave up 5 bases; unmatched junction bases: 5. Germline loops: CDR1 SGDLS, CDR2 YYNGEE. The CDR3 DNA reads as TGTGCCAGCAGCGTAGGACGACTAGCCCACAATGAGCAGTTCTTC. Encoded protein: CASSVGRLAHNEQFF.

The V gene is TRBV28, the J gene TRBJ2-1; TRBD2 might be the D (6 bases). This CDR3 is 13 amino acids long. The V and J ends lost 6 bases and 3 bases respectively, with 9 bases between them. Germline-derived CDR1 and CDR2 are MDHEN and SYDVKM. The CDR3 DNA is TGTGCCAGCAGAGGCGGGAACTACAATGAGCAGTTCTTC. Amino acids: CASRGGNYNEQFF.

A note on this clone: The same CDR3 can be traced to other DNA sequences in this sample. This chain joins TRBV9 and TRBJ2-1; 8 bases map to TRBD2. The J segment lost 3 bases and the V segment lost 1 base, leaving 0 bases of the junction unmatched. The germline V gene has CDR1 SGDLS and CDR2 YYNGEE. The CDR3 is made up of 14 amino acids. Here the CDR3 reads CASSVLAGYNEQFF. The CDR3 bases are TGTGCCAGCAGCGTACTAGCGGGCTACAATGAGCAGTTCTTC.

This chain joins TRBV18 and TRBJ1-4; D not resolved. Germline V gene lookup returns CDR1 KGHSH and CDR2 LQKENI. This CDR3 is 16 amino acids long. Trimming cost V 2 bases and J 0 bases, with 10 bases left between them. In DNA form, the CDR3 reads TGTGCCAGCTCACCATCCCCCGGCTCAACTAATGAAAAACTGTTTTTT. Translated: CASSPSPGSTNEKLFF.

The V gene is TRBV19, the J gene TRBJ2-7; 9 positions match TRBD2. Germline CDR1 LNHDA, CDR2 SQIVND (reference sequence). The length of the CDR3 is 14 residues. After removal of 5 bases from V and 3 bases from J, the junction contained 5 bases not matched to a gene. CDR3 nucleotides: TGTGCCAGTAGTCGAGCGGGAGGTAACTACGAGCAGTACTTC. Its translation: CASSRAGGNYEQYF.

The chain employs TRBV7-9 and TRBJ2-1; 12 bases are shared with TRBD2. V was clipped by 3 bases and J by 8 bases; unmatched bases: 8. The CDR3 extends over 16 amino acids. Germline V gene data show CDR1 as SEHNR and CDR2 as FQNEAQ (reference sequence). The CDR3 DNA is TGTGCCAGCAGCTTTTCGACTAGCGGGAGTGTCCATGAGCAGTTCTTC. As protein: CASSFSTSGSVHEQFF.

This clone has a handful of counts. The V gene is TRBV27, the J gene TRBJ2-1; weak D call: TRBD1 (5 bases). The ends were cut back, 10 bases at V and 4 bases at J, with 14 bases in the middle. Looked up from germline, CDR1 is MNHEY and CDR2 is SMNVEV (reference sequence). The length of the CDR3 is 13 residues. The CDR3 DNA reads as TGTGCCACAGGTCAAAGGGGATACAATGAGCAGTTCTTC. Its translation is CATGQRGYNEQFF.

This chain connects TRBV27 to TRBJ2-1, with a weak D call TRBD2 (5 bases). Between the trimmed V and J ends, which lost 2 bases and 5 bases, there was a span of 13 bases. The V gene's germline CDR1 is MNHEY and CDR2 SMNVEV (reference sequence). The CDR3 sequence is 15 residues long. This chain's CDR3 is CASSLRGLTNNEQFF. CDR3 coding DNA: TGTGCCAGCAGTTTACGAGGACTGACCAACAATGAGCAGTTCTTC.

The table lists this clone with a count of one. V and J are TRBV6-1 and TRBJ2-7; D ambiguous. The CDR3 is 14 residues long. V was cut by 7 bases and J by 2 bases, with 15 bases left in between. From germline, CDR1 is MNHNS and CDR2 SASEGT. CDR3 protein: CASKATASTYEQYF. CDR3 coding DNA: TGTGCCAGCAAGGCTACGGCGTCCACCTACGAGCAGTACTTC.

This chain joins TRBV30 and TRBJ2-1; a weak D match, TRBD2 (6 bases). The CDR3 extends over 14 amino acids. The V and J ends lost 4 bases and 0 bases respectively, with 10 bases between them. Germline V gene lookup returns CDR1 GTSNPN and CDR2 SVGIG (reference sequence). CDR3: CAWTGVSSYNEQFF. CDR3 in DNA: TGTGCCTGGACGGGAGTGAGCTCCTACAATGAGCAGTTCTTC.

The chain combines TRBV28 with TRBJ2-5; D is ambiguous. Germline V CDR1 and CDR2: MDHEN, SYDVKM. CDR3 length: 11 amino acids. V lost 8 bases and J lost 5, with 9 bases in between. CDR3 residues: CASLIGETQYF. CDR3 bases: TGTGCCAGCTTAATAGGGGAGACCCAGTACTTC.

The chain employs TRBV29-1 and TRBJ2-1; D gene ambiguous. The CDR3 spans 15 residues. V lost 4 bases and J lost 0, with 13 bases in between. Germline V gene sequence: CDR1 SQVTM, CDR2 ANQGSEA. The CDR3 sequence is CSVVRRSSSYNEQFF. CDR3 bases: TGCAGCGTTGTAAGGCGCAGCTCCTCCTACAATGAGCAGTTCTTC.

J is TRBJ2-1 and V is TRBV7-2, with D tentatively TRBD1 (5 bases). Germline CDR1 is SGHTA and CDR2 is FQGNSA. This CDR3 has 16 amino acids. V lost 5 bases and J lost 4, with 18 bases in between. In DNA form, the CDR3 reads TGTGCCAGCAGCGCTCTTGGTGGGGCCTTTTACAATGAGCAGTTCTTC. Encoded protein: CASSALGGAFYNEQFF.

This chain joins TRBV7-2 and TRBJ2-1, with no clear D. The V and J ends lost 2 bases and 5 bases respectively, with 10 bases between them. This CDR3 region has 14 residues. Germline V gene lookup returns CDR1 SGHTA and CDR2 FQGNSA. CDR3 in amino acids: CASSLLDRNNEQFF. The DNA for the CDR3 is TGTGCCAGCAGCTTACTGGACCGGAACAATGAGCAGTTCTTC.

The V and J genes are TRBV7-9 and TRBJ2-3; D is perhaps TRBD2 (5 bases). The V gene lost 7 bases and the J gene lost 0 bases, with 14 bases spanning the gap. This CDR3 has 15 amino acids. Germline assignment: CDR1 SEHNR and CDR2 FQNEAQ (reference sequence). CDR3 bases: TGTGCCAGCACCGAACTAGGAACTAGCACAGATACGCAGTATTTT. Amino acid sequence: CASTELGTSTDTQYF.

The rearrangement joins TRBV2 to TRBJ2-3; TRBD1 might be the D (5 bases). The CDR3 runs 15 residues. The germline CDR1 and CDR2 sequences are SNHLY and FYNNEI. The ends were cut back, 0 bases at V and 10 bases at J, with 17 bases in the middle. CDR3 sequence: CASSEALLGQGAQYF. The CDR3 coding sequence is TGTGCCAGCAGTGAAGCGCTTCTAGGGCAGGGTGCGCAGTATTTT.

Only a few counts were recorded for this clone. The chain is built from TRBV19 and TRBJ2-7, with D perhaps given as TRBD1 or TRBD2 (5 bases each). Germline-derived CDR1 and CDR2 are LNHDA and SQIVND (reference sequence). The germline V and J ends were trimmed by 8 bases and 2 bases, with 16 bases remaining between them. CDR3 length equals 14 residues. DNA of the CDR3: TGTGCCAGTTCGGGACCCCAAAACCCCTACGAGCAGTACTTC. Translating gives CASSGPQNPYEQYF.

This chain uses TRBV9 with TRBJ2-2; D uncertain. Germline assignment: CDR1 SGDLS and CDR2 YYNGEE. This CDR3 region has 13 residues. V was trimmed by 3 bases and J by 2 bases, leaving 5 bases between them. The CDR3 coding sequence is TGTGCCAGCAGCGCCCAAAACACCGGGGAGCTGTTTTTT. As protein: CASSAQNTGELFF.

This clone was seen more than once but under ten times. The chain carries TRBV6-5 and TRBJ2-3; 11 positions agree with TRBD2. The CDR3 is made up of 15 amino acids. Germline assignment: CDR1 MNHEY and CDR2 SVGAGI. Unmatched junction bases numbered 7, after V lost 6 bases and J lost 5 bases. The DNA of the CDR3 is TGTGCCAGCAGAAGACTAGCGGGAAGTCAAGATACGCAGTATTTT. Translation gives CASRRLAGSQDTQYF.